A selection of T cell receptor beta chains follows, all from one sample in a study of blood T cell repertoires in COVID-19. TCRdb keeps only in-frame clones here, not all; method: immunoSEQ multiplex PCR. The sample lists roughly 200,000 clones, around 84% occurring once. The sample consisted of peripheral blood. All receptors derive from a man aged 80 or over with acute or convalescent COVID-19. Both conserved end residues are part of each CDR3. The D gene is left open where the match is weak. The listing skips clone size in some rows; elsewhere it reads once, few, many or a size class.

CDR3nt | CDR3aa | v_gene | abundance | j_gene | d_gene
TGTGCCAGCAGGGTACGATCGGGGTCTAACTATGGCTACACCTTC | CASRVRSGSNYGYTF | TRBV6-5 | once | TRBJ1-2 | .
TGTGCCAGCAGCTCCCCCGTAGCGGGCGGGACAGATACGCAGTATTTT | CASSSPVAGGTDTQYF | TRBV7-9 | . | TRBJ2-3 | TRBD2
TGTGCCAGCAGCTTGGTAGCCGGGGGAGGCACAGATACGCAGTATTTT | CASSLVAGGGTDTQYF | TRBV5-5 | . | TRBJ2-3 | .
TGTGCCAGCAGCCCCTACCAGGGCCACGAGCAGTACTTC | CASSPYQGHEQYF | TRBV7-9 | . | TRBJ2-7 | .
TGCGCCAGCAGCTCGACAGGGGGCCAAAAGGGCTGGGGCGCTTTCTTT | CASSSTGGQKGWGAFF | TRBV5-1 | . | TRBJ1-1 | TRBD1
TGTGCCAGCATCCTGGACAGGGCCAATTCACCCCTCCACTTT | CASILDRANSPLHF | TRBV28 | few | TRBJ1-6 | TRBD1
TGTGCCAGCAGCTTAGGTTTTCTAGTCAACATTCAGTACTTC | CASSLGFLVNIQYF | TRBV7-2 | . | TRBJ2-4 | .
TGTGCCACCAGTGATTTCTCGGGGGAGCAGTTCTTC | CATSDFSGEQFF | TRBV24-1 | . | TRBJ2-1 | .
TGTGCCAGCAGTCCAGGCAGGGGCGAAAAACTGTTTTTT | CASSPGRGEKLFF | TRBV6-5 | . | TRBJ1-4 | .
TGTGCCAGTAGTATGCCCGGGACAGGGGAGCGCAATGAGCAGTTCTTC | CASSMPGTGERNEQFF | TRBV19 | . | TRBJ2-1 | TRBD1
TGTGCCAGCAGCCAAGTTCCGAAGGGACATAATAATGAAAAACTGTTTTTT | CASSQVPKGHNNEKLFF | TRBV4-2 | . | TRBJ1-4 | .
TGTGCCAGCAGCTTAATGGGCGGACGGAGGTTGGGCTACAATGAGCAGTTCTTC | CASSLMGGRRLGYNEQFF | TRBV7-9 | few | TRBJ2-1 | .
TGTGCCAGCAGTTATATAGGGGGTTTGGGGGCTTTCTTT | CASSYIGGLGAFF | TRBV12-3/TRBV12-4 | . | TRBJ1-1 | .
TGTGCCTGGAGTGTCCTCGGGGTGGGCTACAATGAGCAGTTCTTC | CAWSVLGVGYNEQFF | TRBV30 | . | TRBJ2-1 | .
TGTGCCAGCAGCAGGACAGACAACTATGGCTACACCTTC | CASSRTDNYGYTF | TRBV18 | . | TRBJ1-2 | .
TGTGCCAGCAGCTCCGTCGGGACTAATACCTACAATGAGCAGTTCTTC | CASSSVGTNTYNEQFF | TRBV7-3 | . | TRBJ2-1 | TRBD2
TGCGCCAGCAGCTTAGAGCCTAGCGGGAGCTCCTACAATGAGCAGTTCTTC | CASSLEPSGSSYNEQFF | TRBV5-1 | . | TRBJ2-1 | TRBD2
TGTGCCAGCAGCCCTAGTGCAGATACGCAGTATTTT | CASSPSADTQYF | TRBV12-3/TRBV12-4 | once | TRBJ2-3 | .
TGTGCCAGCAGTCCCGGACTAGCGGGAGATGAGCAGTTCTTC | CASSPGLAGDEQFF | TRBV27 | . | TRBJ2-1 | TRBD2
TGTGCCAGCAGTTCCGCCGGGACAGGGAATTCACCCCTCCACTTT | CASSSAGTGNSPLHF | TRBV28 | . | TRBJ1-6 | TRBD1
TGTGCCACCAGTGATTTGGGCAAGAACTATGGCTACATCTTC | CATSDLGKNYGYIF | TRBV24-1 | . | TRBJ1-2 | .
TGTGCCAGCAGTAAGGACAGGGCGAATGGCTACACCTTC | CASSKDRANGYTF | TRBV6-5 | . | TRBJ1-2 | TRBD1
TGTGCCAGCAGCCAAGGGGGATCCAGAGGGGGCTACACCTTC | CASSQGGSRGGYTF | TRBV3-1/TRBV3-2 | . | TRBJ1-2 | .
TGTGCCAGCCGGGACAGGGAAAGCAATCAGCCCCAGCATTTT | CASRDRESNQPQHF | TRBV19 | . | TRBJ1-5 | TRBD1
TGTGCCACCAGTGATCCTACAGGGGGCAAGTACAATGAGCAGTTCTTC | CATSDPTGGKYNEQFF | TRBV24-1 | once | TRBJ2-1 | TRBD1
TGCAGCGCCTCCGGGACAGGCTACATGAACACTGAAGCTTTCTTT | CSASGTGYMNTEAFF | TRBV29-1 | . | TRBJ1-1 | TRBD1
TGTGCCAGTAGCAAACAGGGGAACACAGATACGCAGTATTTT | CASSKQGNTDTQYF | TRBV19 | . | TRBJ2-3 | TRBD1
TGCAGTACTTTAGCGGGGCCGAGGCAGTTCTTC | CSTLAGPRQFF | TRBV20-1 | . | TRBJ2-1 | TRBD2
TGTGCCAGCAGCCGGAGCCTGGGGGCGCGTTCACCCCTCCACTTT | CASSRSLGARSPLHF | TRBV7-2 | . | TRBJ1-6 | .
TGCGCCAGCAGTCCCGGGACAGGTCTTTATGGCTACACCTTC | CASSPGTGLYGYTF | TRBV5-1 | . | TRBJ1-2 | TRBD1
TGTGCCAGCAGCTCTTCGCCCAGGGCTGGGGAGACCCAGTACTTC | CASSSSPRAGETQYF | TRBV5-4 | . | TRBJ2-5 | .
TGTGCCAGCAGTCCAACGTTCACAGGGTCCTATGGCTACACCTTC | CASSPTFTGSYGYTF | TRBV6-5 | . | TRBJ1-2 | .
TGTGCCACCAGTGACCGTGTACTCACAGATACGCAGTATTTT | CATSDRVLTDTQYF | TRBV24-1 | . | TRBJ2-3 | .
TGTGCCAGCAGCTCACAGGGACGGAACCAAGAGACCCAGTACTTC | CASSSQGRNQETQYF | TRBV3-1/TRBV3-2 | . | TRBJ2-5 | .
TGCGCCAGCACCGCCACCGGGAGGATTACAGATACGCAGTATTTT | CASTATGRITDTQYF | TRBV5-1 | . | TRBJ2-3 | TRBD2
TGCGCCAGCAGCTCCGCGGAGATTTGGGAGACCCAGTACTTC | CASSSAEIWETQYF | TRBV5-1 | . | TRBJ2-5 | .
TGTGCCAGCAGCCCCGGACTAGCGGGAGGCGCTAGCACAGATACGCAGTATTTT | CASSPGLAGGASTDTQYF | TRBV27 | . | TRBJ2-3 | TRBD2
TGTGCCAGCAGCGTAGACGGGAGGGCCTTTGATACGCAGTATTTT | CASSVDGRAFDTQYF | TRBV9 | . | TRBJ2-3 | TRBD2
TGTGCCAGCAGCGCGGGGGGGAACACTGAAGCTTTCTTT | CASSAGGNTEAFF | TRBV6-5 | . | TRBJ1-1 | .
TGTGCCAGCAGCTTAGTCGGACACAGAGACATGAACACTGAAGCTTTCTTT | CASSLVGHRDMNTEAFF | TRBV7-2 | . | TRBJ1-1 | .
TGTGCCAGTAGTATAGAGCCGGACTTAGTCGGCTATGGCTACACCTTC | CASSIEPDLVGYGYTF | TRBV19 | . | TRBJ1-2 | .
TGCGCCAGCAGACCAGCGGGAGGGTCGGACACCGGGGAGCTGTTTTTT | CASRPAGGSDTGELFF | TRBV5-1 | . | TRBJ2-2 | TRBD2
TGTGCCACCAGTGATCCCGTACTACCCGAGCAGTACTTC | CATSDPVLPEQYF | TRBV24-1 | . | TRBJ2-7 | .
TGTGCCAGCAGGAGGACAGGGGATAATCAGCCCCAGCATTTT | CASRRTGDNQPQHF | TRBV6-5 | . | TRBJ1-5 | TRBD1
TGTGCCAGCAGCCCTGGGACTAGCGTGGGAGATACGCAGTATTTT | CASSPGTSVGDTQYF | TRBV7-3 | . | TRBJ2-3 | TRBD2
TGTGCCAGCAGAACTTACCGCTCCTACGAGCAGTACTTC | CASRTYRSYEQYF | TRBV27 | . | TRBJ2-7 | .
TGTGCCAGCAGTTACCTCGACAGGGGAATTGGAGCTTTCTTT | CASSYLDRGIGAFF | TRBV6-5 | . | TRBJ1-1 | TRBD1
TGTGCCTGGAGTGGGACTAGCGGGACGGCAGATACGCAGTATTTT | CAWSGTSGTADTQYF | TRBV30 | . | TRBJ2-3 | TRBD2